Following are 13 T cell receptor beta chains from one sample sequenced in a study of blood T cell repertoires in COVID-19. Here immunoSEQ multiplex PCR was the method, and the copy in TCRdb shows in-frame clones only, minus some. This table holds around 280,000 clones, around 84% found once. The material sequenced was peripheral blood. The receptors were sampled from a man between 65 and 85 years old with acute or convalescent COVID-19.

This clone was counted once. The chain links TRBV11-2 to TRBJ2-1, with D perhaps TRBD2 (6 bases). CDR3 length: 15 amino acids. Trimming pared 1 base from V and 4 bases from J, leaving 11 bases between. The germline V gene has CDR1 SGHAT and CDR2 FQNNGV. Here the CDR3 reads CASSLGAGHYNEQFF. CDR3 bases: TGTGCCAGCAGCTTAGGCGCGGGGCATTACAATGAGCAGTTCTTC.

The chain couples TRBV5-1 to TRBJ2-2, with 9 positions matching TRBD1. J lost 3 bases, V lost 2 bases, and 11 bases had no gene match. Germline assignment: CDR1 SGHRS and CDR2 YFSETQ. CDR3 length: 18 amino acids. In DNA, the CDR3 is TGCGCCAGCAGCTTATCTACCGCGGGACAGGGTCACACCGGGGAGCTGTTTTTT. This encodes CASSLSTAGQGHTGELFF.

This rearrangement joins TRBV3-1 (or the pseudogene TRBV3-2) to TRBJ2-4; D may be TRBD1 (6 bases). The germline V and J ends were trimmed by 4 bases and 0 bases, with 13 bases remaining between them. The CDR3 totals 16 residues. The germline CDR1 and CDR2 sequences are LGHDT and YNNKEL (reference sequence). CDR3: CASSPADSLAKNIQYF. The CDR3 DNA reads TGTGCCAGCAGCCCGGCGGACAGTCTAGCCAAAAACATTCAGTACTTC.

The chain has TRBV30 and TRBJ2-7; weak D call: TRBD1 (5 bases). Deletions cut 2 bases from V and 2 bases from J, with 22 bases between. The V gene's germline CDR1 is GTSNPN and CDR2 SVGIG (reference sequence). The CDR3 consists of 17 residues. CDR3 nucleotides: TGTGCCTGGAGTACACTCGACGACGCGACAGTCGCCTACGAGCAGTACTTC. Protein: CAWSTLDDATVAYEQYF.

The genes are TRBV27 and TRBJ1-1; 8 bases fit TRBD1. V shed 5 bases, J shed 5 bases, and the junction held 10 bases outside the gene matches. The CDR3 contains 15 residues. Germline V gene data show CDR1 as MNHEY and CDR2 as SMNVEV (reference sequence). In nucleotides, the CDR3 is TGTGCCAGCAGTACCCTCGGACAGGGTGGGACTGAAGCTTTCTTT. Residues: CASSTLGQGGTEAFF.

The CDR3 DNA follows: TGCGCCAGCAGCCAAACTGAGACAGCCGTCTATGGCTACACCTTC. Translating gives CASSQTETAVYGYTF. V usage is TRBV4-1 and J usage is TRBJ1-2; tentatively, D is TRBD1 (5 bases). This CDR3 is built from 15 residues. Germline CDR1 and CDR2: MGHRA and YSYEKL. V lost 2 bases and J lost 4, with 14 bases in between.

There are a few counts of this clone. The rearrangement links TRBV7-9 to TRBJ1-1; D unclear. Germline lookup yields CDR1 SEHNR and CDR2 FQNEAQ (reference sequence). This CDR3 is built from 12 residues. V lost 5 bases, J lost 8 bases, and 12 bases lay in between. The CDR3 sequence: CASSPTSIEAFF. DNA of the CDR3: TGTGCCAGCAGCCCCACATCAATAGAAGCTTTCTTT.

This chain links TRBV7-2 with TRBJ1-5; 9 bases are shared with TRBD1. Per germline, CDR1 SGHTA and CDR2 FQGNSA. V gave up 6 bases and J gave up 6 bases; unmatched junction bases: 9. CDR3 size: 15 residues. The CDR3 nucleotides are TGTGCCAGCAGTTCGGACAGGGGAGTAGGTCAGCCCCAGCATTTT. Translating it yields CASSSDRGVGQPQHF.

V gene TRBV10-1 combines with J gene TRBJ2-4; D might be TRBD1 (6 bases). The germline gives CDR1 WNHNN, CDR2 SYGVQD (reference sequence). V was shortened by 3 bases and J by 3 bases, with 9 bases between the two germline ends. This CDR3 comprises 14 residues. CDR3: CASSDSGDKNIQYF. In nucleotides, the CDR3 is TGCGCCAGCAGTGATTCAGGGGACAAAAACATTCAGTACTTC.

This clone was picked up a small number of times. The genes are TRBV4-1 and TRBJ2-7; TRBD2 is a possible D gene (7 bases). This CDR3 comprises 17 residues. Germline loops: CDR1 MGHRA, CDR2 YSYEKL. Trimming removed 4 bases from V and 6 bases from J, with 25 bases in between. The CDR3 sequence: CASSPNRWGGRDSEQYF. In nucleotides, the CDR3 is TGCGCCAGCAGCCCGAATAGATGGGGGGGGCGCGACAGCGAGCAGTACTTC.

This rearrangement joins TRBV6-5 to TRBJ1-2; 7 nucleotides agree with TRBD1. The CDR3 has 13 residues. Germline CDR1 reads MNHEY; CDR2 reads SVGAGI. V gave up 5 bases and J gave up 3 bases; unmatched junction bases: 3. The CDR3 bases are TGTGCCAGCAGTCGGACAGGTCACTATGGCTACACCTTC. It is translated as CASSRTGHYGYTF.

Comments on this clone: Other nucleotide sequences in the sample specify the same CDR3. The V call is TRBV28, the J call TRBJ2-3; TRBD1 matches 8 bases. V lost 3 bases, J lost 3 bases, and 5 bases stayed unmatched. Germline V gene sequence: CDR1 MDHEN, CDR2 SYDVKM. The CDR3 runs to 15 residues. CDR3 in amino acids: CASSLPGQGTDTQYF. The CDR3, as DNA: TGTGCCAGCAGTTTGCCCGGACAGGGAACAGATACGCAGTATTTT.

This clone occurred a few times. V and J are TRBV6-2 or TRBV6-3 and TRBJ2-1; 8 nucleotides agree with TRBD2. V lost 2 bases, J lost 0 bases, and 9 bases stayed unmatched. Per the germline V gene, CDR1 is MNHEY and CDR2 is SVGEGT. The length of the CDR3 is 18 residues. The CDR3 reads CASSYPPGLVASYNEQFF. CDR3 DNA: TGTGCCAGCAGTTACCCGCCGGGACTAGTAGCCTCCTACAATGAGCAGTTCTTC.